Presented here are 20 T cell receptor beta chains from one specimen sequenced in a study of neurological immune-mediated disorders. TCRdb processed the 5' RACE reads anew with MiXCR; each CDR3 protein has one entry. Among tens of thousands of distinct CDR3 sequences, about 4.1% were seen once, and the ten largest hold 6.5%. The sample taken for sequencing was PBMCs. The receptor source for this set is a man in his 60s with multiple sclerosis.

By proportion, this clonotype is medium-sized. CDR3 amino acids: CASSFPGGNTIYF. The DNA of the CDR3 is TGTGCCAGCAGTTTCCCAGGGGGAAACACCATATATTTT. The chain joins TRBV6-5 to TRBJ1-3, with a tentative D call TRBD1 (5 bases). V was pared by 4 bases and J by 4 bases, with 8 bases between. CDR1 MNHEY and CDR2 SVGAGI come from the germline V gene. This CDR3 comprises 13 residues.

This clonotype was detected ten times or more. This chain uses TRBV18 with TRBJ2-7; 8 nucleotides match TRBD1. Per germline, CDR1 KGHSH and CDR2 LQKENI. The CDR3 covers 14 residues. V lost 2 bases to trimming and J lost 4 bases; unmatched junction nucleotides: 4. This CDR3 is CASSPGQGLYEQYF. DNA of the CDR3: TGTGCCAGCTCACCAGGACAGGGCCTTTACGAGCAGTACTTC.

This clonotype occurred many times. The chain recombines TRBV20-1 with TRBJ2-2; D gene unclear. The germline gives CDR1 DFQATT, CDR2 SNEGSKA (reference sequence). This CDR3 has 12 amino acids. Trimming removed 1 base from V and 4 bases from J, with 4 bases in between. The CDR3 DNA sequence: TGCAGTGCTAGAGGGGTCACCGGGGAGCTGTTTTTT. Translating gives CSARGVTGELFF.

This clonotype was seen many times. The chain carries TRBV5-1 and TRBJ2-6, with 7 bases lining up with TRBD2. Germline trimming cut 3 bases from V and 2 bases from J; bases unmatched to any gene: 5. The CDR3 is 16 residues long. Per the germline V gene, CDR1 is SGHRS and CDR2 is YFSETQ. CDR3: CASSSSGRAGANVLTF. The CDR3 DNA is TGCGCCAGCAGCTCTTCAGGGAGGGCTGGGGCCAACGTCCTGACTTTC.

The genes are TRBV5-1 and TRBJ1-1; a weak D match, TRBD1 (5 bases). The CDR3 extends over 14 amino acids. CDR1 and CDR2 (germline): SGHRS, YFSETQ. DNA for the CDR3: TGCTGCAGCTTGGAGGGGTTGGGGAACACTGAAGCTTTCTTT. Translated, it gives CCSLEGLGNTEAFF.

Ten or more counts support this clonotype. The chain recombines TRBV10-3 with TRBJ1-1; D ambiguous. Germline V CDR1 and CDR2: ENHRY, SYGVKD. The CDR3 totals 13 residues. The germline V and J ends were trimmed by 2 bases and 2 bases, with 6 bases remaining between them. DNA of the CDR3: TGTGCCATCAGTGAGCCCCATAACACTGAAGCTTTCTTT. Protein sequence: CAISEPHNTEAFF.

This clonotype was counted ten times or more. The chain couples TRBV7-2 to TRBJ2-1; 7 bases fit TRBD2. J gave up 0 bases and V 7 bases, and 6 bases lay outside the gene matches. There are 15 residues in the CDR3. Germline CDR1 and CDR2: SGHTA and FQGNSA. The CDR3 region is CASIDGGGSYNEQFF. The CDR3, as DNA: TGTGCCAGCATCGACGGCGGGGGCTCCTACAATGAGCAGTTCTTC.

This clonotype was recorded at least ten times. The rearrangement uses TRBV27 and TRBJ2-7; D is tentatively TRBD1 or TRBD2 (5 bases each). Germline V lookup: CDR1 MNHEY, CDR2 SMNVEV (reference sequence). The CDR3 runs 16 residues. Trimming took 6 bases from V and 0 from J, leaving 18 bases between them. CDR3 amino acids: CASSYITRGNSYEQYF. The CDR3 DNA is TGTGCCAGCAGCTACATCACTAGGGGTAACTCCTACGAGCAGTACTTC.

In its sample, this clonotype was seen many times. This chain links TRBV5-1 with TRBJ2-7; D is perhaps TRBD1 or TRBD2 (5 bases each). The V and J ends lost 6 bases and 7 bases respectively, with 20 bases between them. CDR1 and CDR2 from the germline V gene are SGHRS and YFSETQ. The CDR3 covers 14 residues. In DNA, the CDR3 is TGCGCCAGCACCGATGGGGGTAAGGGGAGAGAGCAGTACTTC. The encoded protein is CASTDGGKGREQYF.

The gene calls are TRBV27 and TRBJ2-3, with 8 bases matching TRBD2. This CDR3 contains 16 residues. Germline assignment: CDR1 MNHEY and CDR2 SMNVEV (reference sequence). Trimming at V came to 3 bases and at J to 3 bases, leaving 8 bases not matched to a gene. CDR3 loop: CASSFSAAGATDTQYF. The CDR3 nucleotides read TGTGCCAGCAGTTTTTCCGCAGCGGGGGCAACAGATACGCAGTATTTT.

This clonotype was recorded many times. The CDR3 bases are TGCGCCAGCAGCTTAAAGGATACGCAGTATTTT. Amino acid sequence: CASSLKDTQYF. The chain has TRBV5-1 and TRBJ2-3; D unresolved. The germline V gene encodes CDR1 SGHRS and CDR2 YFSETQ. V was cut by 2 bases and J by 6 bases, with 4 bases left in between. The CDR3 runs 11 residues.

Of note for this clonotype: Just one base apart from a much larger clone, this may be a read error. The CDR3 DNA is TGTGACAGCAGTGTCCTCGCCATAACGCAGTATTTT. Translated, it gives CDSSVLAITQYF. The chain couples TRBV6-6 to TRBJ2-3; no firm D call. Germline CDR1 reads MNHNY; CDR2 reads SVGAGI (reference sequence). The CDR3 spans 12 residues.

This clonotype was counted ten times or more. The chain couples TRBV4-1 to TRBJ1-2, with D hard to call. Trimming left V 4 bases short and J 4 bases short, with 10 bases between. This CDR3 comprises 13 residues. The germline V gene encodes CDR1 MGHRA and CDR2 YSYEKL. CDR3 nucleotides: TGCGCCAGCAGCCCCACAATAGGCTATGGCTACACCTTC. Translation gives CASSPTIGYGYTF.

There are many counts of this clonotype. The V and J genes are TRBV7-2 and TRBJ1-6; 9 bases are shared with TRBD1. The germline V gene has CDR1 SGHTA and CDR2 FQGNSA. The length of the CDR3 is 13 residues. Trimming cost V 6 bases and J 10 bases; bases outside gene matches: 4. The CDR3 bases are TGTGCCAGCAGAAGACAGGGGGGGTCACCCCTCCACTTT. It encodes CASRRQGGSPLHF.

Turning to this clonotype: One base away lies a much larger clone, so this may be a sequencing read error. The chain carries TRBV12-3 or TRBV12-4 and TRBJ1-5; D remains unclear. The V and J ends lost 6 bases and 0 bases respectively, with 12 bases between them. The CDR3 consists of 15 residues. This CDR3 is CASRPKGPSNQPQHF. The CDR3 DNA follows: TGTGCCAGCAGACCGAAAGGGCCTAGCAATCAGCCCCAGCATTTT.

This clonotype was detected many times. The V call is TRBV4-1, the J call TRBJ2-7, with TRBD2 matching 9 bases. Germline V CDR1 and CDR2: MGHRA, YSYEKL. This CDR3 is built from 15 residues. V was clipped by 3 bases and J by 0 bases; unmatched bases: 3. CDR3 coding DNA: TGCGCCAGCAGCCAGACTAGCGGACCCTCCTACGAGCAGTACTTC. Residues: CASSQTSGPSYEQYF.

Many counts were recorded for this clonotype. V usage is TRBV20-1 and J usage is TRBJ2-2; 13 nucleotides match TRBD2. The V gene end was trimmed by 3 bases and the J gene end by 3 bases; junction bases not matched to a gene: 7. This CDR3 spans 17 amino acids. Germline CDR1 reads DFQATT; CDR2 reads SNEGSKA (reference sequence). Here the CDR3 reads CSARDQGLAGDTGELFF. The DNA for the CDR3 is TGCAGTGCTAGGGACCAAGGACTAGCGGGAGACACCGGGGAGCTGTTTTTT.

This clonotype was recorded at least ten times. The CDR3 sequence is CAVGQGDLGGYTF. The CDR3 DNA sequence: TGTGCCGTCGGACAGGGTGACCTAGGTGGCTACACCTTC. The rearrangement joins TRBV10-3 to TRBJ1-2; 8 bases agree with TRBD1. The CDR3 sequence is 13 residues long. The junction had 12 bases not matched to a gene; V was cut back by 11 bases and J by 7 bases. CDR1 is ENHRY, CDR2 SYGVKD, per germline.

This clonotype was recorded many times. The chain links TRBV15 to TRBJ1-2; D is ambiguous. Germline V gene data show CDR1 as LNHNV and CDR2 as YYDKDF (reference sequence). The ends were cut back, 0 bases at V and 8 bases at J, with 13 bases in the middle. The CDR3 spans 14 residues. For the CDR3, the DNA is TGTGCCACCAGCAGAGATGTGACTTTAAGGGGCTACACCTTC. Translating gives CATSRDVTLRGYTF.

This clonotype has ten or more counts. V is TRBV24-1 and J is TRBJ1-5, with 9 bases aligning to TRBD1. The CDR3 extends over 16 amino acids. V lost 2 bases, J lost 6 bases, and 7 bases stayed unmatched. Germline V gene lookup returns CDR1 KGHDR and CDR2 SFDVKD. The CDR3 reads CATSDSGTGSGQPQHF. Written as DNA, the CDR3 is TGTGCCACCAGTGATTCCGGGACAGGGTCAGGTCAGCCCCAGCATTTT.